These 10 T cell receptor beta chains originate from one sample sequenced in a study of OX40 agonist ivuxolimab in advanced cancers. Some clones are missing from TCRdb's copy, which holds only in-frame ones; the method was immunoSEQ multiplex PCR. The data show roughly 60,000 clones, under 95% seen once. This specimen was CD4+ or CD8+ T cells sorted from blood, taken in a trial of the OX40 agonist ivuxolimab. All receptors come from an adult with an advanced solid tumor such as melanoma, head and neck, liver or kidney cancer.

J is TRBJ1-2 and V is TRBV7-6; D not certain. CDR3 length: 14 amino acids. The ends were cut back, 5 bases at V and 4 bases at J, with 14 bases in the middle. Germline CDR1 is SGHVS and CDR2 is FNYEAQ. CDR3 DNA: TGTGCCAGCAGCCACCTGAACTTGGGCTATGGCTACACCTTC. Its translation: CASSHLNLGYGYTF. Full variable domain (missing parts from reference TRBV7-6 and TRBJ1-2): GAGVSQSPRYKVTKRGQDVALRCDPISGHVSLYWYRQALGQGPEFLTYFNYEAQQDKSGLPNDRFSAERPEGSISTLTIQRTEQRDSAMYRCASSHLNLGYGYTFGSGTRLTVV.

The chain uses TRBV10-2 and TRBJ2-3; the match to TRBD2 covers 8 bases. The germline V gene has CDR1 WSHSY and CDR2 SAAADI. The CDR3 contains 16 residues. After removal of 2 bases from V and 2 bases from J, the junction contained 6 bases not matched to a gene. CDR3 sequence reads: CASSEGLAGLTDTQYF. The CDR3 nucleotides read TGCGCCAGCAGTGAGGGGCTAGCGGGCCTCACAGATACGCAGTATTTT.

This chain uses TRBV6-6 with TRBJ2-3; D is unclear. This CDR3 has 12 residues. Germline CDR1 MNHNY, CDR2 SVGAGI (reference sequence). Trimming pared 6 bases from V and 0 bases from J, leaving 4 bases between. The CDR3 nucleotides are TGTGCCAGCAGACGTAGCACAGATACGCAGTATTTT. Its translation: CASRRSTDTQYF.

The gene calls are TRBV10-2 and TRBJ1-5; 7 nucleotides line up with TRBD1. From germline, CDR1 is WSHSY and CDR2 SAAADI. The CDR3 totals 16 residues. V lost 6 bases, J lost 5 bases, and 13 bases stayed unmatched. The CDR3, as DNA: TGCGCCAGCAGCGACAGGGACAGAGCATTACATCAGCCCCAGCATTTT. This translates into CASSDRDRALHQPQHF.

This chain connects TRBV5-1 to TRBJ2-3; D might be TRBD2 (6 bases). CDR1 and CDR2 from the germline V gene are SGHRS and YFSETQ. The V end was cut by 4 bases, the J end by 3 bases, with 15 bases between. The CDR3 has 15 residues. CDR3 DNA: TGCGCCAGCAGCCGCCTATCTGGGGGGACAGATACGCAGTATTTT. Residues: CASSRLSGGTDTQYF.

The chain employs TRBV2 and TRBJ1-1; 10 bases fit TRBD1. This CDR3 spans 14 amino acids. CDR1 is SNHLY and CDR2 is FYNNEI in the germline V gene. With 8 bases clipped from V and 4 bases from J, the junction kept 7 bases outside the gene matches. CDR3 DNA: TGTGCCAGCGGACTGACAGGGGGCCGCACTGAAGCTTTCTTT. This gives the protein CASGLTGGRTEAFF.

The chain joins TRBV5-6 to TRBJ1-1; 7 nucleotides agree with TRBD1. From germline, CDR1 is SGHDT and CDR2 YYEEEE. This CDR3 spans 15 amino acids. V trimming: 3 bases; J trimming: 1 base; junction bases outside the gene matches: 6. The CDR3 DNA follows: TGTGCCAGCAGCTCGACAGGGTGGGCGAACACTGAAGCTTTCTTT. It specifies CASSSTGWANTEAFF.

The V and J genes are TRBV29-1 and TRBJ2-3, with 9 positions matching TRBD2. After removal of 5 bases from V and 2 bases from J, the junction contained 11 bases not matched to a gene. This CDR3 comprises 16 residues. Germline lookup yields CDR1 SQVTM and CDR2 ANQGSEA. The CDR3 DNA reads as TGCAGCGTTCTACAACTAGCGGGCCAACCCACAGATACGCAGTATTTT. Protein product: CSVLQLAGQPTDTQYF.

V is TRBV5-1 and J is TRBJ2-3, with a tentative D call TRBD2 (6 bases). This CDR3 is built from 14 residues. CDR1 SGHRS and CDR2 YFSETQ come from the germline V gene. V gave up 4 bases and J gave up 0 bases, with 9 bases separating them. CDR3 residues: CASSPGLSTDTQYF. The CDR3 nucleotides are TGCGCCAGCAGCCCGGGACTTAGCACAGATACGCAGTATTTT.

J is TRBJ2-7 and V is TRBV4-1; the match to TRBD2 covers 7 bases. J gave up 6 bases and V 0 bases, and 8 bases lay outside the gene matches. Per germline, CDR1 MGHRA and CDR2 YSYEKL. The CDR3 has 15 residues. CDR3 protein: CASSQDWGGVGEQYF. CDR3 DNA: TGCGCCAGCAGCCAAGATTGGGGGGGAGTGGGCGAGCAGTACTTC.